The entry that follows covers one T cell receptor beta chain sequence. The CDR3 is 13 residues long. Trimming removed 0 bases from V and 8 bases from J, with 10 bases in between. The V gene's germline CDR1 is MNHEY and CDR2 SVGAGI. This sample was included in a study of T cell responses to AZD1222 COVID-19 vaccine. Sequencing used immunoSEQ multiplex PCR; TCRdb keeps in-frame clones, though not all of them. The sample consists of some 100,000 clones, about 87% of them appearing once. The sample here was peripheral blood, taken on day 0 of AZD1222 vaccination. This receptor was identified in an adult in good health. The chain couples TRBV6-5 to TRBJ1-2; no clear D. The CDR3 sequence is CASSYSPRWGYTF. DNA of the CDR3: TGTGCCAGCAGTTACTCGCCTAGGTGGGGCTACACCTTC.